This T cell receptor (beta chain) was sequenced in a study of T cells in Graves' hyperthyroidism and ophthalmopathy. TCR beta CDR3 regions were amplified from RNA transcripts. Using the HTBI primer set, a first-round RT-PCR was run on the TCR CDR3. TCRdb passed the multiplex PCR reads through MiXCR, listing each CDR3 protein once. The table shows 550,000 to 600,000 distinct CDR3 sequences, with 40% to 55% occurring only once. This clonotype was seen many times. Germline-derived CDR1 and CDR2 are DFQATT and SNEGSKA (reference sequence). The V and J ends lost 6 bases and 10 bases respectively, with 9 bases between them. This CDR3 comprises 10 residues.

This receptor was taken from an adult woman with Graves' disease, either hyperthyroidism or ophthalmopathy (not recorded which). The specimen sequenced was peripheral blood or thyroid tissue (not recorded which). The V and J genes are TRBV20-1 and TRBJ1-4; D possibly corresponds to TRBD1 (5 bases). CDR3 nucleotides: TGCAGTGCCGCGGGGGGAAAACTGTTTTTT. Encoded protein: CSAAGGKLFF.